Below, 3 T cell receptor beta chains from the same sample are listed, as sequenced in a study of regulatory T cells in long-lasting Graves disease. Time point defined: persistent/refractory GD, antithyroid drugs over 5 years with positive TRAb. Construction of the TCR library relied on RNA isolated from PBMCs. TCR beta libraries were built with iRepertoire HTBI primers and Arm-PCR of CDR3 regions. TCRdb reprocessed the multiplex PCR reads via MiXCR and lists one record per CDR3 protein. The data show 300,000 to 350,000 distinct CDR3 sequences, around 20% seen once. The sequences come from peripheral blood mononuclear cells (PBMCs), collected when the disease was refractory, from a patient treated with antithyroid drugs. Every receptor here comes from a female donor with Graves disease.

The rearrangement links TRBV10-3 to TRBJ1-1; 10 bases are a match to TRBD1. Germline V gene sequence: CDR1 ENHRY, CDR2 SYGVKD. V trimming: 5 bases; J trimming: 3 bases; junction bases outside the gene matches: 12. This CDR3 is 17 amino acids long. In DNA, the CDR3 is TGTGCCATCAGTAAATCGGGACCCGGGACAGGGGACACTGAAGCTTTCTTT. Translation gives CAISKSGPGTGDTEAFF.

This clonotype occurred many times. CDR3 DNA: TGTGCCAGCAGCTTAGCGTCGGGCGAGCAGTACTTC. Translation gives CASSLASGEQYF. The gene calls are TRBV7-9 and TRBJ2-7; D gene uncertain. V was trimmed by 0 bases and J by 6 bases, leaving 6 bases between them. Germline lookup yields CDR1 SEHNR and CDR2 FQNEAQ (reference sequence). CDR3 length: 12 residues.

The V call is TRBV11-3, the J call TRBJ2-3; 7 bases are a match to TRBD2. V lost 1 base and J lost 6; bases outside the gene matches: 7. CDR1 SGHNT and CDR2 YENEEA come from the germline V gene. This CDR3 is built from 15 residues. The DNA for the CDR3 is TGTGCCAGCAGCTTAGGCGGGGGTCCGATGGATACGCAGTATTTT. Residues: CASSLGGGPMDTQYF.